This entry lists 17 T cell receptor beta chains sequenced from one sample in a study of blood T cell repertoires in COVID-19. Sequencing was performed with immunoSEQ multiplex PCR; in TCRdb, only in-frame clones are kept and a portion is missing. Of about 430,000 clones detected, over 75% appear once; the ten largest clones hold around 1.5%. Sequenced material: PBMCs or T cells enriched from blood (not recorded which). The receptors derive from a woman between 18 and 30 years old who had been exposed to COVID-19.

The chain carries TRBV6-5 and TRBJ1-6; D unresolved. Trimming stripped 5 bases from V and 14 bases from J, with 10 bases between. Germline CDR1 and CDR2: MNHEY and SVGAGI. CDR3 length equals 11 residues. In DNA, the CDR3 is TGTGCCAGCAGTCACGGGGTGACCCTCCACTTT. Translation gives CASSHGVTLHF.

The chain joins TRBV4-1 to TRBJ2-5, with 11 nucleotides matching TRBD2. The CDR3 runs to 16 residues. Losses at the gene ends were 0 bases for V and 4 bases for J; bases not matched to a gene: 4. Germline CDR1 is MGHRA and CDR2 is YSYEKL. The CDR3 is CASSQDQGLAVETQYF. CDR3 bases: TGCGCCAGCAGCCAAGATCAGGGACTAGCGGTAGAGACCCAGTACTTC.

V gene TRBV6-5 combines with J gene TRBJ2-7; 8 nucleotides line up with TRBD2. This CDR3 is 15 amino acids long. CDR1 and CDR2 from the germline V gene are MNHEY and SVGAGI. The V gene end was trimmed by 2 bases and the J gene end by 1 base; junction bases not matched to a gene: 4. The CDR3 sequence: CASSYPREGSYEQYF. The DNA for the CDR3 is TGTGCCAGCAGTTACCCCCGGGAGGGGTCCTACGAGCAGTACTTC.

J is TRBJ1-6 and V is TRBV18, with D tentatively TRBD1 (5 bases). Germline CDR1 is KGHSH and CDR2 is LQKENI. The CDR3 runs to 14 residues. The V gene lost 4 bases and the J gene lost 9 bases, with 13 bases spanning the gap. In DNA form, the CDR3 reads TGTGCCAGCTCACGGGACTTCGGGGGTTCACCCCTCCACTTT. Translating it yields CASSRDFGGSPLHF.

The V gene is TRBV28, the J gene TRBJ1-4, with D tentatively TRBD1 (6 bases). The CDR3 extends over 15 amino acids. Germline CDR1 is MDHEN and CDR2 is SYDVKM. Trimming stripped 8 bases from V and 1 base from J, with 14 bases between. CDR3 DNA: TGTGCCAGCGTAAAGGGAGGGGGAACTAATGAAAAACTGTTTTTT. Amino acids: CASVKGGGTNEKLFF. Complete variable domain (other parts from reference TRBV28 and TRBJ1-4): DVKVTQSSRYLVKRTGEKVFLECVQDMDHENMFWYRQDPGLGLRLIYFSYDVKMKEKGDIPEGYSVSREKKERFSLILESASTNQTSMYLCASVKGGGTNEKLFFGSGTQLSVL.

The V and J genes are TRBV7-9 and TRBJ1-2; 7 bases are shared with TRBD1. There are 14 residues in the CDR3. Germline CDR1 reads SEHNR; CDR2 reads FQNEAQ (reference sequence). The V gene end was trimmed by 2 bases and the J gene end by 3 bases; junction bases not matched to a gene: 3. CDR3 sequence reads: CASSLQTGDYGYTF. CDR3 in DNA: TGTGCCAGCAGCTTACAAACAGGGGACTATGGCTACACCTTC.

A remark on this clone: Distinct nucleotide sequences in the sample also encode this CDR3. The chain couples TRBV19 to TRBJ2-7, with 7 bases aligning to TRBD1. V was clipped by 2 bases and J by 3 bases; unmatched bases: 1. The length of the CDR3 is 13 residues. The germline CDR1 and CDR2 sequences are LNHDA and SQIVND (reference sequence). This chain's CDR3 is CASSIRDSYEQYF. The DNA of the CDR3 is TGTGCCAGTAGTATAAGGGACAGCTACGAGCAGTACTTC.

This clone showed up just once. The rearrangement uses TRBV5-1 and TRBJ2-1, with TRBD2 as a possible D gene (6 bases). This CDR3 region has 15 residues. Trimming removed 2 bases from V and 6 bases from J, with 15 bases in between. Germline-derived CDR1 and CDR2 are SGHRS and YFSETQ. CDR3 protein: CASSFDGRMGNEQFF. As DNA, the CDR3 is TGCGCCAGCAGCTTTGACGGGAGAATGGGCAATGAGCAGTTCTTC.

The CDR3 DNA is TGCGCCAGCAGCTCTCCGGGACAGGGAGTGGGTGGCTACACCTTC. Its protein is CASSSPGQGVGGYTF. The V and J genes are TRBV5-1 and TRBJ1-2; TRBD1 agrees at 9 bases. The CDR3 length is 15 residues. Germline V gene sequence: CDR1 SGHRS, CDR2 YFSETQ. V dropped 3 bases and J dropped 7; count of bases not matched to a gene: 10.

The J gene is TRBJ2-7, the V gene TRBV10-1, with D maybe TRBD2 (5 bases). V lost 0 bases and J 6 bases, leaving 12 bases between the germline ends. CDR1 WNHNN and CDR2 SYGVQD come from the germline V gene (reference sequence). This CDR3 is built from 14 residues. The CDR3 nucleotides are TGCGCCAGCAGTGAGTCGATTCGGGGTCCCGAGCAGTACTTC. Amino acid sequence: CASSESIRGPEQYF.

This clone was seen once. V is TRBV5-6 and J is TRBJ1-5; D is perhaps TRBD1 (6 bases). Trimming left V 0 bases short and J 3 bases short, with 10 bases between. Germline V CDR1 and CDR2: SGHDT, YYEEEE. CDR3 length: 15 amino acids. The CDR3 protein is CASSLAGHNNQPQHF. For the CDR3, the DNA is TGTGCCAGCAGCTTGGCGGGACACAACAATCAGCCCCAGCATTTT.

This chain connects TRBV28 to TRBJ2-3; D ambiguous. This CDR3 is 12 amino acids long. V was pared by 5 bases and J by 5 bases, with 8 bases between. Germline loops: CDR1 MDHEN, CDR2 SYDVKM. The CDR3 spells CASSTPVDTQYF. For the CDR3, the DNA is TGTGCCAGCAGTACCCCAGTAGATACGCAGTATTTT.

The gene calls are TRBV18 and TRBJ2-1; 7 bases line up with TRBD2. Trimming took 0 bases from V and 6 from J; bases not matched to a gene: 5. This CDR3 has 15 amino acids. Germline V gene data show CDR1 as KGHSH and CDR2 as LQKENI. The CDR3 DNA reads as TGTGCCAGCTCACCACCGTTGGGGGGGGTCAATGAGCAGTTCTTC. Amino acid sequence: CASSPPLGGVNEQFF.

V gene TRBV7-8 combines with J gene TRBJ2-1, with 12 bases that match TRBD2. Germline values: CDR1 SGHVS, CDR2 FQNEAQ. The trim removed 6 bases at V and 7 bases at J, leaving 7 bases unmatched. The CDR3 spans 15 residues. The CDR3 nucleotides are TGTGCCAGCAGTTCTAGCGGGGGGGCGGGTAATGAGCAGTTCTTC. It specifies CASSSSGGAGNEQFF.

The rearrangement links TRBV7-9 to TRBJ1-6; perhaps TRBD1 as D (5 bases). There are 16 residues in the CDR3. With 2 bases removed from V and 5 bases from J, the gap between germline ends came to 13 bases. The germline V gene encodes CDR1 SEHNR and CDR2 FQNEAQ (reference sequence). CDR3 amino acids: CASSLSPGLNNSPLHF. In DNA, the CDR3 is TGTGCCAGCAGCTTATCTCCAGGGCTAAATAATTCACCCCTCCACTTT. The full variable domain, rest sourced from reference TRBV7-9 and TRBJ1-6, is DTGVSQNPRHKITKRGQNVTFRCDPISEHNRLYWYRQTLGQGPEFLTYFQNEAQLEKSRLLSDRFSAERPKGSFSTLEIQRTEQGDSAMYLCASSLSPGLNNSPLHFGNGTRLTVT.

The V call is TRBV9, the J call TRBJ1-1; D not certain. V lost 7 bases to trimming and J lost 2 bases, with 12 bases between them. The CDR3 extends over 13 amino acids. Germline CDR1 SGDLS, CDR2 YYNGEE. This chain's CDR3 is CASSGLGNTEAFF. The CDR3 DNA reads as TGTGCCAGCTCCGGACTTGGAAACACTGAAGCTTTCTTT.

The V gene is TRBV15, the J gene TRBJ1-6; D uncertain. V was clipped by 1 base and J by 8 bases, with 24 bases between them. Germline CDR1 LNHNV, CDR2 YYDKDF (reference sequence). This CDR3 spans 19 amino acids. CDR3 amino acids: CATSRGGLMSVDRDSPLHF. The DNA for the CDR3 is TGTGCCACCAGCAGAGGTGGTCTTATGTCAGTAGATCGGGATTCACCCCTCCACTTT.